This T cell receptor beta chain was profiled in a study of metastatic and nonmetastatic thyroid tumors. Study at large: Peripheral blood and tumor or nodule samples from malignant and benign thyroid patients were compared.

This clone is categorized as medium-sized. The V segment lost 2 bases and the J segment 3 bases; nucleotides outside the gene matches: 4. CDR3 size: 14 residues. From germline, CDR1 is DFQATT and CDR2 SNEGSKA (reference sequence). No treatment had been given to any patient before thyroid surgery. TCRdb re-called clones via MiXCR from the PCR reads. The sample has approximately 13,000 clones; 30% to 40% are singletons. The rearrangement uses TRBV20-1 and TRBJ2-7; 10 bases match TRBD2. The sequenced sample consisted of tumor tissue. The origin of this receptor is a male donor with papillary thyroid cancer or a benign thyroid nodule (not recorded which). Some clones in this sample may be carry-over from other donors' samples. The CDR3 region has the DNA TGCAGTGCTAGATACCCTAGCGGGAGCTACGAGCAGTACTTC. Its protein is CSARYPSGSYEQYF.